The 30 T cell receptor beta chains below all came from one sample that was sequenced in a study of cytomegalovirus exposure and HLA in healthy donors. 60 Vbeta and 13 Jbeta primers were used in PCR. Assay used: immunoSEQ multiplex PCR; TCRdb lists only in-frame clones, some missing. This sample has 130,000 to 150,000 clones, with 75% to 80% found just once. Source material: PBMCs. The receptors derive from a man between 18 and 29 years old in good health and CMV-seronegative.

The J gene is TRBJ2-5, the V gene TRBV23-1; TRBD1 aligns across 8 bases. Being an ORF, TRBV23-1 has a function that is uncertain. Trimming removed 7 bases from V and 4 bases from J; junction bases left unmatched: 5. The CDR3 is 13 residues long. CDR3 region: CASNETGVETQYF. The CDR3 coding sequence is TGCGCCAGCAATGAGACAGGGGTAGAGACCCAGTACTTC.

This clone was seen once. This chain joins TRBV5-4 and TRBJ2-1, with 10 nucleotides matching TRBD2. Losses at the gene ends were 3 bases for V and 8 bases for J; bases not matched to a gene: 8. CDR3 length: 15 residues. The germline V gene has CDR1 SGHNT and CDR2 YYREEE (reference sequence). In DNA, the CDR3 is TGTGCCAGCAGCTGGGGGACTAGCGTGGGGTATGAGCAGTTCTTC. This sequence encodes CASSWGTSVGYEQFF.

V is TRBV7-3 and J is TRBJ2-1, with TRBD2 matching 13 bases. The J segment lost 8 bases and the V segment lost 5 bases, leaving 6 bases of the junction unmatched. Per the germline V gene, CDR1 is SGHTA and CDR2 is FQGTGA. The CDR3 runs 15 residues. The CDR3 is CASSLGLAGVDEQFF. CDR3 coding DNA: TGTGCCAGCAGCCTAGGACTAGCGGGAGTGGATGAGCAGTTCTTC.

V usage is TRBV6-6 and J usage is TRBJ2-7; D is possibly TRBD2 (6 bases). The germline V gene has CDR1 MNHNY and CDR2 SVGAGI (reference sequence). This CDR3 contains 16 residues. V shed 5 bases and J shed 0 bases, with 17 bases lying between them. CDR3 DNA: TGTGCCAGCAGTGGCGTCGGGAGCGCCCTCTCCTACGAGCAGTACTTC. The encoded protein is CASSGVGSALSYEQYF.

V usage is TRBV11-2 and J usage is TRBJ2-3; D gene unclear. The CDR3 sequence is 14 residues long. Trimming cost V 0 bases and J 7 bases, with 11 bases left between them. Looked up from germline, CDR1 is SGHAT and CDR2 is FQNNGV. CDR3 sequence: CASSLDRQAHTQYF. The CDR3, as DNA: TGTGCCAGCAGCTTAGACCGTCAAGCGCATACGCAGTATTTT.

The chain recombines TRBV2 with TRBJ1-6, with TRBD1 matching over 8 bases. This CDR3 contains 15 residues. The junction had 11 bases not matched to a gene; V was cut back by 6 bases and J by 10 bases. Germline V CDR1 and CDR2: SNHLY, FYNNEI. The CDR3 sequence is CASRETGTGRSPLHF. Written as DNA, the CDR3 is TGTGCCAGCAGAGAGACCGGGACAGGACGGTCACCCCTCCACTTT.

Here the CDR3 DNA reads TGTGCCAGTAGTATAGCAGGGGAAAGTGAAAAACTGTTTTTT. Amino acid sequence: CASSIAGESEKLFF. The V gene is TRBV19, the J gene TRBJ1-4, with D maybe TRBD1 (6 bases). V shed 1 base and J shed 7 bases, with 10 bases lying between them. This CDR3 contains 14 residues. Germline loops: CDR1 LNHDA, CDR2 SQIVND (reference sequence).

The chain combines TRBV5-4 with TRBJ1-1, with D possibly TRBD1 on 6 matching bases. Germline lookup yields CDR1 SGHNT and CDR2 YYREEE (reference sequence). The CDR3 is made up of 14 amino acids. V dropped 0 bases and J dropped 1 base, with 7 bases sitting between them. The CDR3 sequence: CASSLDRENTEAFF. The CDR3 DNA is TGTGCCAGCAGCTTGGACAGGGAGAACACTGAAGCTTTCTTT.

The rearrangement uses TRBV7-9 and TRBJ2-7; 7 bases match TRBD1. V was pared by 6 bases and J by 10 bases, with 12 bases of the junction left unmatched. CDR3 length: 13 amino acids. Germline V gene lookup returns CDR1 SEHNR and CDR2 FQNEAQ (reference sequence). The CDR3 nucleotides read TGTGCCAGCAGTCTACGACAGGGCGGACTTCAGTACTTC. Its protein product is CASSLRQGGLQYF. The variable domain in full, completed from reference TRBV7-9 and TRBJ2-7, reads DTGVSQNPRHKITKRGQNVTFRCDPISEHNRLYWYRQTLGQGPEFLTYFQNEAQLEKSRLLSDRFSAERPKGSFSTLEIQRTEQGDSAMYLCASSLRQGGLQYFGPGTRLTVT.

The chain employs TRBV13 and TRBJ2-7; D is possibly TRBD2 (5 bases). The CDR3 contains 12 residues. Germline values: CDR1 PRHDT, CDR2 FYEKMQ (reference sequence). Trimming shortened V by 5 bases and J by 2 bases, and 7 bases separated the two germline ends. As DNA, the CDR3 is TGTGCCAGCAGCGCCGGGGCCTACGAGCAGTACTTC. Translating it yields CASSAGAYEQYF.

The chain carries TRBV7-9 and TRBJ1-5, with no clear D. Germline loops: CDR1 SEHNR, CDR2 FQNEAQ (reference sequence). The CDR3 contains 17 residues. Trimming took off 4 bases at V and 2 bases at J, with 18 bases between the two ends. CDR3 sequence (DNA): TGTGCCAGCAGCTCCCCGGAAACAGAAAGTGGCAATCAGCCCCAGCATTTT. It yields the protein CASSSPETESGNQPQHF.

This clone was seen a single time. V and J are TRBV7-6 and TRBJ1-1; D is perhaps TRBD1 (5 bases). The CDR3 sequence is 12 residues long. V was clipped by 1 base and J by 6 bases, with 6 bases between them. The V gene's germline CDR1 is SGHVS and CDR2 FNYEAQ. The CDR3 DNA reads TGTGCCAGCAGCTTAGGGGGCCCTGAAGCTTTCTTT. This encodes CASSLGGPEAFF.

V gene TRBV6-5 combines with J gene TRBJ2-5; 7 nucleotides line up with TRBD2. The CDR3 contains 16 residues. Looked up from germline, CDR1 is MNHEY and CDR2 is SVGAGI. V shed 0 bases and J 5 bases; nucleotides not matched to a gene: 9. The CDR3 bases are TGTGCCAGCAGTTACTCGGGGCTAGCGGTTCGTGAGACCCAGTACTTC. Protein sequence: CASSYSGLAVRETQYF.

The chain has TRBV7-9 and TRBJ2-1, with 11 bases lining up with TRBD2. J was trimmed by 3 bases and V by 5 bases; bases with no gene match: 6. The CDR3 spans 16 residues. Germline assignment: CDR1 SEHNR and CDR2 FQNEAQ (reference sequence). CDR3 DNA sequence: TGTGCCAGCAGCCACGCTACTAGCGGGGGCTACAATGAGCAGTTCTTC. Amino acids: CASSHATSGGYNEQFF.

The rearrangement uses TRBV19 and TRBJ1-2; D remains unclear. CDR3 length: 16 residues. Germline V CDR1 and CDR2: LNHDA, SQIVND (reference sequence). V dropped 2 bases and J dropped 5 bases, with 18 bases sitting between them. This CDR3 reads CASSIRSPLISYGYTF. The CDR3 DNA is TGTGCCAGTAGTATACGGTCCCCATTGATATCGTATGGCTACACCTTC.

The rearrangement joins TRBV11-1 to TRBJ2-7; D is possibly TRBD1 (5 bases). The germline V gene encodes CDR1 SGHAT and CDR2 FQDESV (reference sequence). The CDR3 covers 12 residues. V was shortened by 2 bases and J by 9 bases, with 11 bases between the two germline ends. The CDR3 spells CASSLQGFGQYF. CDR3 sequence (DNA): TGTGCCAGCAGCTTACAGGGTTTCGGGCAGTACTTC. Full variable domain (outside the CDR3, taken from reference TRBV11-1 and TRBJ2-7): EAEVAQSPRYKITEKSQAVAFWCDPISGHATLYWYRQILGQGPELLVQFQDESVVDDSQLPKDRFSAERLKGVDSTLKIQPAELGDSAMYLCASSLQGFGQYFGPGTRLTVT.

This chain uses TRBV4-1 with TRBJ2-5, with 7 bases identical to TRBD1. The DNA end is more similar to TRBJ2-7, so the J call may be wrong. CDR3 size: 16 residues. The germline V gene has CDR1 MGHRA and CDR2 YSYEKL. For the CDR3, the DNA is TGCGCCAGCAGCCAAGATCATCCAGGGGGTGAGTACGAGCAGTACTTC. Protein sequence: CASSQDHPGGEYEQYF.

The chain uses TRBV28 and TRBJ2-2; TRBD2 agrees at 7 bases. This CDR3 region has 13 residues. The V and J ends lost 3 bases and 5 bases, in that order; junction bases with no gene match: 0. Per germline, CDR1 MDHEN and CDR2 SYDVKM. The CDR3 sequence: CASSLGGTGELFF. DNA for the CDR3: TGTGCCAGCAGTTTGGGGGGGACCGGGGAGCTGTTTTTT.

This chain links TRBV7-9 with TRBJ2-5; TRBD2 aligns across 9 bases. This CDR3 has 17 residues. The ends lost 2 bases at V and 4 bases at J; junction bases unmatched: 11. The germline CDR1 and CDR2 sequences are SEHNR and FQNEAQ (reference sequence). DNA of the CDR3: TGTGCCAGCAGCTTAAGTGTTGCGGCGGGGGGGCGAGAGACCCAGTACTTC. It encodes CASSLSVAAGGRETQYF.

The chain carries TRBV11-2 and TRBJ2-2; TRBD2 aligns across 8 bases. The ends lost 7 bases at V and 0 bases at J; junction bases unmatched: 4. Germline V gene data show CDR1 as SGHAT and CDR2 as FQNNGV. The CDR3 runs 15 residues. The CDR3 sequence is CASTREGANTGELFF. The CDR3 DNA sequence: TGTGCCAGCACCCGGGAGGGAGCGAACACCGGGGAGCTGTTTTTT.

V is TRBV28 and J is TRBJ1-5; 8 bases fit TRBD1. Germline loops: CDR1 MDHEN, CDR2 SYDVKM. This CDR3 has 17 amino acids. Germline trimming cut 1 base from V and 4 bases from J; bases unmatched to any gene: 9. CDR3 sequence: CASSLFPSGQVNQPQHF. CDR3 DNA sequence: TGTGCCAGCAGTTTATTTCCTTCGGGACAGGTGAATCAGCCCCAGCATTTT.

The J gene is TRBJ2-7, the V gene TRBV23-1; 8 positions match TRBD1. TRBV23-1 is filed as an ORF, its function uncertain. Trimming at V came to 0 bases and at J to 6 bases, leaving 13 bases not matched to a gene. This CDR3 is built from 17 residues. The CDR3 nucleotides read TGCGCCAGCAGTCAATCTAGAGACAGGGGTGGGGTCGGCGAGCAGTACTTC. It specifies CASSQSRDRGGVGEQYF.

This chain links TRBV9 with TRBJ1-1; D gene unclear. CDR3 length: 15 residues. The V gene lost 0 bases and the J gene lost 2 bases, with 11 bases spanning the gap. Germline V gene data show CDR1 as SGDLS and CDR2 as YYNGEE. CDR3 sequence: CASSVARLTNTEAFF. The CDR3 DNA is TGTGCCAGCAGCGTAGCGAGGCTAACAAACACTGAAGCTTTCTTT. Together with reference TRBV9 and TRBJ1-1, the CDR3 gives the full variable domain: DSGVTQTPKHLITATGQRVTLRCSPRSGDLSVYWYQQSLDQGLQFLIQYYNGEERAKGNILERFSAQQFPDLHSELNLSSLELGDSALYFCASSVARLTNTEAFFGQGTRLTVV.

V is TRBV4-2 and J is TRBJ2-4, with D possibly matching TRBD1 (7 bases). The germline gives CDR1 LGHNA, CDR2 YNFKEQ. The germline V and J ends were trimmed by 0 bases and 7 bases, with 13 bases remaining between them. The CDR3 consists of 15 residues. The CDR3 bases are TGTGCCAGCAGCCAAGACAGGGGGGATGCGAACATTCAGTACTTC. Its protein is CASSQDRGDANIQYF.

The V gene is TRBV30, the J gene TRBJ1-1; D not resolved. This CDR3 is built from 14 residues. Between the trimmed V and J ends, which lost 4 bases and 0 bases, there was a span of 12 bases. The germline V gene has CDR1 GTSNPN and CDR2 SVGIG (reference sequence). CDR3 region: CAWTEAGMNTEAFF. The DNA for the CDR3 is TGTGCCTGGACGGAGGCGGGAATGAACACTGAAGCTTTCTTT.

V usage is TRBV5-1 and J usage is TRBJ2-7, with D perhaps TRBD1 (6 bases). V was shortened by 4 bases and J by 2 bases, with 10 bases between the two germline ends. In germline, CDR1 is SGHRS, CDR2 YFSETQ. CDR3 size: 13 residues. For the CDR3, the DNA is TGCGCCAGCAGCACGACAGGAACCTACGAGCAGTACTTC. It codes for CASSTTGTYEQYF.

V usage is TRBV28 and J usage is TRBJ2-7; 7 bases fit TRBD1. The CDR3 is made up of 15 amino acids. The J segment lost 4 bases and the V segment lost 2 bases, leaving 8 bases of the junction unmatched. Germline V gene data show CDR1 as MDHEN and CDR2 as SYDVKM. CDR3 nucleotides: TGTGCCAGCAGTTTAAACTTGGGACAGATTTACGAGCAGTACTTC. It translates to CASSLNLGQIYEQYF.

This rearrangement joins TRBV6-5 to TRBJ2-1, with a possible D match to TRBD1 (5 bases). V lost 6 bases and J 9 bases, leaving 12 bases between the germline ends. The germline gives CDR1 MNHEY, CDR2 SVGAGI. There are 12 residues in the CDR3. The CDR3 nucleotides read TGTGCCAGCAGGTCAGGGCTTTCTGAGCAGTTCTTC. It specifies CASRSGLSEQFF.

In its sample, this clone was seen once. This sequence joins TRBV15 and TRBJ1-5, with 7 positions matching TRBD1. CDR1 is LNHNV and CDR2 is YYDKDF in the germline V gene (reference sequence). J gave up 8 bases and V 2 bases, and 9 bases lay outside the gene matches. The CDR3 consists of 15 residues. CDR3 region: CATSRPGQTLKPQHF. CDR3 bases: TGTGCCACCAGCAGACCGGGACAGACTTTGAAGCCCCAGCATTTT.

This chain connects TRBV6-5 to TRBJ1-1; 8 bases map to TRBD1. With V trimmed by 2 bases and J by 1 base, 0 bases remained unmatched. There are 14 residues in the CDR3. The germline gives CDR1 MNHEY, CDR2 SVGAGI. The CDR3 sequence: CASSYDRGNTEAFF. The CDR3 DNA reads as TGTGCCAGCAGTTACGACAGGGGGAACACTGAAGCTTTCTTT.